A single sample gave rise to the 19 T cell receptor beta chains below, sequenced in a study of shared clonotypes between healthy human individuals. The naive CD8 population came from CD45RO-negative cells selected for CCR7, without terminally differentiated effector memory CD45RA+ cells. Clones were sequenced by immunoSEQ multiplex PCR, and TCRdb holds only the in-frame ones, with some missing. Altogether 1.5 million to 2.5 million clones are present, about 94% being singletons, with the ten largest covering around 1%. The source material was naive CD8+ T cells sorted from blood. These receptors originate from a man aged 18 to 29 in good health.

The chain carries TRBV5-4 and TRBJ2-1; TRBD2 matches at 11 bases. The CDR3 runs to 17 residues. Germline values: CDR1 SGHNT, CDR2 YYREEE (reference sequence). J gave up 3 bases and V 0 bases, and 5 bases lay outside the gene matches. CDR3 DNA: TGTGCCAGCAGCTTGGGACCACTAGCGGGGGACTACAATGAGCAGTTCTTC. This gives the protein CASSLGPLAGDYNEQFF.

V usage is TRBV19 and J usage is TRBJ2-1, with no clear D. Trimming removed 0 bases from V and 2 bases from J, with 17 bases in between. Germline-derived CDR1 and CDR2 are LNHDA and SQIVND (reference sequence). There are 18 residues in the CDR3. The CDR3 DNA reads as TGTGCCAGTAGTATAGATTTCTCCGCCAGGTGGGCCTACAATGAGCAGTTCTTC. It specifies CASSIDFSARWAYNEQFF.

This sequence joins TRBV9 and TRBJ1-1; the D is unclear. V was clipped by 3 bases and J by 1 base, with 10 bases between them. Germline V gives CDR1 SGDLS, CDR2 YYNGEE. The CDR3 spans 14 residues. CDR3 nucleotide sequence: TGTGCCAGCAGCGCGCTTATAAGGAACACTGAAGCTTTCTTT. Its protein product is CASSALIRNTEAFF. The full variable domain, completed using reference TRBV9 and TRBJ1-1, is DSGVTQTPKHLITATGQRVTLRCSPRSGDLSVYWYQQSLDQGLQFLIQYYNGEERAKGNILERFSAQQFPDLHSELNLSSLELGDSALYFCASSALIRNTEAFFGQGTRLTVV.

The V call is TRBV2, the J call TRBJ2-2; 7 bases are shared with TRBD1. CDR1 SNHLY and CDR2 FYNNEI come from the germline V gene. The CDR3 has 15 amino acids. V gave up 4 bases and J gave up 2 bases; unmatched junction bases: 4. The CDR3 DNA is TGTGCCAGCAGTGCTAAAGGGGGCAACACCGGGGAGCTGTTTTTT. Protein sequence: CASSAKGGNTGELFF.

In nucleotides, the CDR3 is TGTGCCAGCAGCGCGACAGGGGGGGACTATGGCTACACCTTC. Amino acids: CASSATGGDYGYTF. The chain employs TRBV9 and TRBJ1-2, with TRBD1 matching over 9 bases. The CDR3 loop spans 14 amino acids. The germline gives CDR1 SGDLS, CDR2 YYNGEE. The V segment lost 3 bases and the J segment 3 bases; nucleotides outside the gene matches: 3.

The DNA for the CDR3 is TGTGCCAGCAGCTTTGTAGGGGGGAATGAAAAACTGTTTTTT. As protein: CASSFVGGNEKLFF. This chain uses TRBV27 with TRBJ1-4; the D gene is possibly TRBD1 (6 bases). Germline V CDR1 and CDR2: MNHEY, SMNVEV (reference sequence). Between the trimmed V and J ends, which lost 6 bases and 5 bases, there was a span of 13 bases. The CDR3 is 14 amino acids.

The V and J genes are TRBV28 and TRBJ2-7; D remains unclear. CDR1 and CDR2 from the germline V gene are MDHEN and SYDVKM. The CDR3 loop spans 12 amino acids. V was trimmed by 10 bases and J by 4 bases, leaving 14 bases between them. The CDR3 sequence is CATSPQIYEQYF. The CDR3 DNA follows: TGTGCCACCTCCCCACAGATTTACGAGCAGTACTTC.

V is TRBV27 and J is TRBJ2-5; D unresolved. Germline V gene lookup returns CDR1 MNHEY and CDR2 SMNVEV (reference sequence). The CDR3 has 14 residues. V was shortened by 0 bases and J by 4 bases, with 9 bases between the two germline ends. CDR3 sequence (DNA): TGTGCCAGCAGTTTATCGAGCCCCGGAGAGACCCAGTACTTC. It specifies CASSLSSPGETQYF.

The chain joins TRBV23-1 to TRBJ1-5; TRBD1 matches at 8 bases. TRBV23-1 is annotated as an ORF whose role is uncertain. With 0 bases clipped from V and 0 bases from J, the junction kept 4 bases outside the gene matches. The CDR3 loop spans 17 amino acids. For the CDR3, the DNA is TGCGCCAGCAGTCAATCGCCAGGGGGCTATAGCAATCAGCCCCAGCATTTT. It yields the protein CASSQSPGGYSNQPQHF.

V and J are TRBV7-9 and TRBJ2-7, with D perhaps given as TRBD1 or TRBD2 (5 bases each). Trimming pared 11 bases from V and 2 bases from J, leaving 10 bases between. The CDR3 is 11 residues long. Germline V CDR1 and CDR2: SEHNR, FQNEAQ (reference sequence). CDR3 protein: CAGGSTYEQYF. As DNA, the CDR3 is TGTGCCGGGGGTTCCACCTACGAGCAGTACTTC.

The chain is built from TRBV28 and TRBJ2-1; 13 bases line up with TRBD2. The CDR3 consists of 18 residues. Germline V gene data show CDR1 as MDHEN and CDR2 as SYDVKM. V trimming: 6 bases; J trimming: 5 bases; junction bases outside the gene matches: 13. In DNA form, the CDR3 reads TGTGCCAGCAGCCTAACTGGACTAGCGGGGGCCGGAGACAATGAGCAGTTCTTC. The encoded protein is CASSLTGLAGAGDNEQFF.

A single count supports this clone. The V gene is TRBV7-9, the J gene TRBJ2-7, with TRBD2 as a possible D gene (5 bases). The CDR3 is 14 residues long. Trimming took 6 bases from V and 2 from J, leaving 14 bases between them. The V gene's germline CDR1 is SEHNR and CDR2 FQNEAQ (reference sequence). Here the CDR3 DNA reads TGTGCCAGCAGACATACTAGTAATCCCTACGAGCAGTACTTC. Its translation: CASRHTSNPYEQYF.

The CDR3 sequence is CASSLQETQYF. Here the CDR3 DNA reads TGTGCCAGCAGCCTGCAAGAGACCCAGTACTTC. V is TRBV7-6 and J is TRBJ2-5, with D unclear. The CDR3 has 11 amino acids. CDR1 is SGHVS, CDR2 FNYEAQ, per germline. Trimming removed 5 bases at V and 2 bases at J, with 3 bases between.

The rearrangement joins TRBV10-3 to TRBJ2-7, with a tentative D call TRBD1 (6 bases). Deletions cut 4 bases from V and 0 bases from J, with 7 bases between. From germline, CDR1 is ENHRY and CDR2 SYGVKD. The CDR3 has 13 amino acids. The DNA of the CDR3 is TGTGCCATCAGTGGGGACACCTCCTACGAGCAGTACTTC. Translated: CAISGDTSYEQYF.

The CDR3 is CASSSSRLTDTQYF. CDR3 sequence (DNA): TGTGCCAGCAGCTCCTCCCGACTCACAGATACGCAGTATTTT. The chain uses TRBV5-4 and TRBJ2-3; D is uncertain. The CDR3 runs to 14 residues. In germline, CDR1 is SGHNT, CDR2 YYREEE (reference sequence). Trimming shortened V by 3 bases and J by 2 bases, and 10 bases separated the two germline ends.

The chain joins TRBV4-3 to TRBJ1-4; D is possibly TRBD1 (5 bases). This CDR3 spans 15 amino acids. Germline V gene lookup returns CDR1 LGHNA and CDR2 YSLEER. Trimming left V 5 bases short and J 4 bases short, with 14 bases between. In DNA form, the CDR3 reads TGCGCCAGCAGCTCGACAGAAGGCATTAATGAAAAACTGTTTTTT. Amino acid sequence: CASSSTEGINEKLFF.

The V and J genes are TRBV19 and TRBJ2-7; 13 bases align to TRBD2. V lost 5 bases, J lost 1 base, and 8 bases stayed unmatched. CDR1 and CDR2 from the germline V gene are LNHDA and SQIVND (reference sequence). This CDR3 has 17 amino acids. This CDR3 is CASSSWTSGSLSYEQYF. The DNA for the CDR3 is TGTGCCAGTAGTTCATGGACTAGCGGGAGTTTATCCTACGAGCAGTACTTC. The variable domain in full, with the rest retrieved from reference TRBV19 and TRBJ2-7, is DGGITQSPKYLFRKEGQNVTLSCEQNLNHDAMYWYRQDPGQGLRLIYYSQIVNDFQKGDIAEGYSVSREKKESFPLTVTSAQKNPTAFYLCASSSWTSGSLSYEQYFGPGTRLTVT.

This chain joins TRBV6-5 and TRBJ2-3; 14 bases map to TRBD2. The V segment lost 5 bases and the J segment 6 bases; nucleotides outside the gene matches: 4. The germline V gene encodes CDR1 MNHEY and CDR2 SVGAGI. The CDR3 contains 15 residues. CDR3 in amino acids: CASSPTSGRGDTQYF. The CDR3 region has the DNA TGTGCCAGCAGTCCGACTAGCGGGAGGGGGGATACGCAGTATTTT.

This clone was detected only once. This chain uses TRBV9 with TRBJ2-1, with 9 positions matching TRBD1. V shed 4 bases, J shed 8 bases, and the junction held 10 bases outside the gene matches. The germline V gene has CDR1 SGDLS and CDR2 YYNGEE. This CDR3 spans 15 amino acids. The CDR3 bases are TGTGCCAGCAGCTCCGGCGGGGGACAGGGTTATGAGCAGTTCTTC. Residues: CASSSGGGQGYEQFF.